This T cell receptor beta chain was recovered during a study of naive and memory T cell subsets. General observations from the study: Potentially, T cell activation and differentiation skew this RNA-based measurement.

An oligonucleotide containing a UMI was ligated to the 3' end of TCR cDNA. RNA was extracted from less than 3 ml of whole blood of healthy adults. The SP2 primer and nested alpha and beta constant region primers amplified ligated cDNA in four rounds. MiXCR, applied by TCRdb to the 5' RACE reads, yields one record per CDR3 protein. This table holds more than 50,000 distinct CDR3 sequences, approximately 8% found once. This clonotype has ten or more counts. Its antigen is currently unknown. The junction does not match germline at one end; this may be a read error. CDR3 length: 15 residues. Germline V gene sequence: CDR1 SGHTA, CDR2 FQGTGA.

This TCR came from a female donor in good health. This chain uses TRBV7-3 with TRBJ2-5, with 7 bases identical to TRBD2. The CDR3 here is CASSLTAGSQETQYF. CDR3 coding DNA: TGTGCCAGCAGCCTAACAGCGGGGTCCCAAGAGACCCAGTACTTC.